This is a list of T cell receptor beta chains from one sample in a study of radiotherapy plus CTLA-4 blockade in lung cancer. The method was immunoSEQ multiplex PCR; TCRdb's version includes in-frame clones alone and lacks a portion of them. The sample records about 110,000 clones, about 80% being singletons. The sequencing here drew on peripheral blood, taken from a patient treated with radiotherapy plus ipilimumab. The receptor source for this set is a human donor with non-small cell lung cancer that progressed on radiotherapy plus ipilimumab. Some clones in this sample may be carry-over from other donors' samples. Each CDR3 is given without its conserved first and last residue.

TRBJ2-7	TRBV5-4	ASSLGLAGLEQY
TRBJ2-5	TRBV5-1	ASSYPEETQY
TRBJ2-4	TRBV27	ATSPGRPNSIQY
TRBJ1-3	TRBV30	AWSDQGQGKNTIY
TRBJ2-5	TRBV2	ASSELITGETQY
TRBJ2-5	TRBV6-1	ASSAGTGSFETQY
TRBJ2-7	TRBV2	AVVLGASYEQY
TRBJ1-6	TRBV7-9	ASSLGSPLH
TRBJ1-1	TRBV4-1	ASSQVASGGSNTEAF
TRBJ1-1	TRBV6-5	ASSYSRFGNTEAF
TRBJ1-2	TRBV29-1	SVDIAGTNYGYT
TRBJ2-3	TRBV7-3	ASSISGQTDTQY
TRBJ2-7	TRBV28	ASSTPGQGGWGEQY
TRBJ2-7	TRBV18	ASSLSQTGATD
TRBJ2-3	TRBV9	ASSAAGTRGSDTQY
TRBJ2-1	TRBV4-3	ASSQELHPYNEQF
TRBJ1-1	TRBV9	ASSVSQGVAEAF
TRBJ2-5	TRBV10-3	AISRGGRAGEETQY
TRBJ2-1	TRBV7-9	ASSPLSGGVDNEQF
TRBJ1-6	TRBV5-6	ASSLVNPKSPLH
TRBJ2-7	TRBV5-1	ASSFGGLGQGVYEQY
TRBJ2-2	TRBV5-4	ASRSGLLTGELF
TRBJ1-1	TRBV4-1	ASSHVGQSTEAF
TRBJ2-1	TRBV5-4	ASSSTLSGEQF
TRBJ2-1	TRBV15	ATSRDRQGEF
TRBJ2-7	TRBV6-5	ASSRRDYRDEQY
TRBJ1-1	TRBV5-4	ASSPLNTEAF
TRBJ2-1	TRBV6-5	ASSYFRQGTYNEQF
TRBJ1-2	TRBV18	ASSPSTGGRANYGYT
TRBJ2-3	TRBV5-1	ASKSSGGARDTQY
TRBJ2-3	TRBV28	ASSFSITDTQY
TRBJ1-1	TRBV5-1	ASSLIGTGSTEAF
TRBJ1-4	TRBV6-6	ASSYRVGWEKLF
TRBJ2-1	TRBV6-6	ASSYAASGVNNEQF
TRBJ1-1	TRBV6-5	ASRSILNTEAF
TRBJ1-2	TRBV9	ASGVVGTGGEGYT
TRBJ1-1	TRBV10-2	ASSPGQGYTEAF
TRBJ2-5	TRBV7-2	ASSLMRVQETQY
TRBJ1-2	TRBV7-9	ASSLLSHGYT
TRBJ1-1	TRBV7-8	ASSGNGPAF
TRBJ2-5	TRBV29-1	SVVGLQETQY
TRBJ2-7	TRBV4-1	ASSQGGKGYEQY